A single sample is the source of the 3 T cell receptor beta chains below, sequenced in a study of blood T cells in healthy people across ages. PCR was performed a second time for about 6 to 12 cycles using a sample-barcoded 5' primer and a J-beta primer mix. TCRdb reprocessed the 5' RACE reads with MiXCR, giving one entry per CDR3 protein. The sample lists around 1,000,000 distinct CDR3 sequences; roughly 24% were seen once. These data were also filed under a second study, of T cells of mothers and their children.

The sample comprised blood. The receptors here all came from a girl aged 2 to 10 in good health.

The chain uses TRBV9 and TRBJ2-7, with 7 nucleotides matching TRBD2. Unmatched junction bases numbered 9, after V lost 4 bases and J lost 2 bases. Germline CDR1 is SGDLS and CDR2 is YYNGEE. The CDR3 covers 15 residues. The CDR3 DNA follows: TGTGCCAGCAGCCCTACCCGGGACTATACCTACGAGCAGTACTTC. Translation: CASSPTRDYTYEQYF. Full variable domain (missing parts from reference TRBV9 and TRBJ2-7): DSGVTQTPKHLITATGQRVTLRCSPRSGDLSVYWYQQSLDQGLQFLIQYYNGEERAKGNILERFSAQQFPDLHSELNLSSLELGDSALYFCASSPTRDYTYEQYFGPGTRLTVT.

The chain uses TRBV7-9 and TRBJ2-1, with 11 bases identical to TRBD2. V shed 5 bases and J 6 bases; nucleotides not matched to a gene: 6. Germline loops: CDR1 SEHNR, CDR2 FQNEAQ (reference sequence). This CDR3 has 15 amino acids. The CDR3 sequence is CASSPRLAGFNEQFF. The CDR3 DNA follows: TGTGCCAGCAGCCCTAGACTAGCGGGATTCAATGAGCAGTTCTTC.

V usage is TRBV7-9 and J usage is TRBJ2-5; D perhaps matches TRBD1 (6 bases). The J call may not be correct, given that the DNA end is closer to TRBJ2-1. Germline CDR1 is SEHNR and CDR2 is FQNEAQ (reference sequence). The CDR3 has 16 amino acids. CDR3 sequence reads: CASSIPTGIGAREQFF. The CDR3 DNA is TGTGCCAGCAGCATACCCACAGGGATAGGGGCGCGAGAGCAGTTCTTC.